The 11 T cell receptor beta chains given below trace back to one sample, sequenced in a study of tumor and adjacent non-tumor tissue in lung cancer. The template was RNA from unsorted bulk tissue. The library came from three nested PCR rounds adapted from ARM-PCR protocols. One entry per CDR3 protein, called by TCRdb with MiXCR from the multiplex PCR reads. Here the sample spans just over 200,000 distinct CDR3 sequences, about 71% being singletons. Material: lung tumor tissue. Receptors were obtained from a man between 60 and 70 years old with non-small cell lung cancer.

In the case of this clonotype: Germline and junction disagree at one end, which may indicate a read error. The chain recombines TRBV6-5 with TRBJ1-4; 10 positions agree with TRBD1. This CDR3 comprises 17 residues. Germline assignment: CDR1 MNHEY and CDR2 SVGAGI. CDR3 bases: TGTGGCAGCAGTTCCTTAAAACCGGGACAGGGGTCTGAAAAACTGTTTTTT. This translates into CGSSSLKPGQGSEKLFF.

This clonotype is labeled medium-sized. The chain joins TRBV11-3 to TRBJ2-3, with D possibly called TRBD1 or TRBD2 (6 bases each). V was trimmed by 5 bases and J by 1 base, leaving 13 bases between them. Germline lookup yields CDR1 SGHNT and CDR2 YENEEA. The CDR3 runs to 15 residues. CDR3 loop: CASSRGRAGTDTQYF. CDR3 in DNA: TGTGCCAGCAGCCGGGGGCGGGCGGGCACAGATACGCAGTATTTT.

This clonotype is a singleton in its sample. Relative to the germline gene, one junction end is altered; a read error may explain this. The chain combines TRBV11-1 with TRBJ2-1; 11 nucleotides align to TRBD2. Germline assignment: CDR1 SGHAT and CDR2 FQDESV (reference sequence). The CDR3 consists of 17 residues. As DNA, the CDR3 is TGTGCCAGCAGTGAATCTTATAGCGGGGGGGCCTACAATGGGCACTTTTTC. This encodes CASSESYSGGAYNGHFF.

About this clonotype itself: The junction shows a germline mismatch at one end, possibly a read error. The gene calls are TRBV12-3 or TRBV12-4 and TRBJ1-5, with D tentatively TRBD1 (5 bases). The CDR3 length is 13 residues. The DNA of the CDR3 is TGTGCCAGCAGTTTTTCGGGGGGTCAGTCCCATCATTTT. Its protein is CASSFSGGQSHHF.

Concerning this clonotype itself: A much larger clone is a single base away; this may be a read error. V usage is TRBV20-1 and J usage is TRBJ2-2, with D unclear. The germline V gene has CDR1 DFQATT and CDR2 SNEGSKA (reference sequence). The CDR3 totals 12 residues. V lost 2 bases, J lost 7 bases, and 8 bases lay in between. In nucleotides, the CDR3 is TGCAGTGCTAGACCACGGGTCGGGGAGCTGTTTTTT. Translating it yields CSARPRVGELFF.

This clonotype has just a few counts. Possible read error: a much larger clone is one base away. This rearrangement joins TRBV10-2 to TRBJ2-7; D unclear. The germline gives CDR1 WSHSY, CDR2 SAAADI. There are 13 residues in the CDR3. Deletions cut 5 bases from V and 0 bases from J, with 8 bases between. The CDR3 reads CASSNGISYEQYF. CDR3 in DNA: TGCGCCAGCAGTAACGGCATCTCCTACGAGCAGTACTTC.

As to this clonotype: Given a much more abundant clone one base away, this may be a read error. The chain employs TRBV12-3 or TRBV12-4 and TRBJ2-6; D not resolved. This CDR3 comprises 13 residues. Between the trimmed V and J ends, which lost 10 bases and 3 bases, there was a span of 10 bases. CDR3 residues: CAIRRVGANVLTF. The CDR3 nucleotides are TGTGCCATCCGTCGGGTTGGGGCCAACGTCCTGACTTTC.

As concerns this clonotype: The germline gene is not matched at one end of the junction; a read error may be the cause. The chain couples TRBV11-1 to TRBJ2-1, with 10 positions matching TRBD2. The CDR3 extends over 17 amino acids. In germline, CDR1 is SGHAT, CDR2 FQDESV (reference sequence). The CDR3 nucleotides are TGTGCCAGAAGCTTATCTCGGTTAGCGGGAGGCAACAATGACCAGTTCTTC. Its protein is CARSLSRLAGGNNDQFF. Full variable domain (outside the CDR3, taken from reference TRBV11-1 and TRBJ2-1): EAEVAQSPRYKITEKSQAVAFWCDPISGHATLYWYRQILGQGPELLVQFQDESVVDDSQLPKDRFSAERLKGVDSTLKIQPAELGDSAMYLCARSLSRLAGGNNDQFFGPGTRLTVL.

The rearrangement joins TRBV28 to TRBJ1-2; weak D call: TRBD1 (5 bases). Germline V gene sequence: CDR1 MDHEN, CDR2 SYDVKM. This CDR3 contains 14 residues. V lost 7 bases, J lost 8 bases, and 20 bases lay in between. The CDR3, as DNA: TGTGCCAGCACCCTAGAAGGGGAACCGTCGGGCTACACCTTC. This translates into CASTLEGEPSGYTF.

Turning to this clonotype: A much larger clone differs by one base, so this may be a read error. The chain combines TRBV29-1 with TRBJ2-1, with 13 bases that match TRBD2. Germline loops: CDR1 SQVTM, CDR2 ANQGSEA. The CDR3 has 13 residues. The CDR3 coding sequence is TGCAGCCTTGAAACTAGCGGGAGGGGTGAGCAGTTCTTC. Protein: CSLETSGRGEQFF.

A remark on this clonotype: A much larger clone differs from this one at a single base, so this may be a read error. The chain links TRBV11-2 to TRBJ2-1; unclear D gene. Germline V gene data show CDR1 as SGHAT and CDR2 as FQNNGV. The CDR3 consists of 13 residues. CDR3 in amino acids: CASSFRRNNEQLF. DNA of the CDR3: TGTGCCAGCAGCTTCCGAAGGAACAATGAGCAGCTCTTC.